This is a list of T cell receptor beta chains from one sample in a study of blood T cells in healthy people across ages. TCRdb re-analysed the 5' RACE reads in MiXCR, keeping a single row per CDR3 protein. This sample has roughly 1,300,000 distinct CDR3 sequences, with almost 60% found just once. Sequenced material: blood. These receptors came from a man between 18 and 35 years old in good health. Both conserved end residues are part of each CDR3. The order of the fields is D gene, V gene, J gene, clone size, CDR3 protein, CDR3 DNA. The D gene is left open where the match is weak. The size entry is marked missing in some rows and otherwise reads once, few, many or a size class.

D: -; V: TRBV29-1; J: TRBJ2-2; size: -; CDR3: CSVVGVTGELFF; DNA: TGCAGCGTTGTAGGGGTAACCGGGGAGCTGTTTTTT
D: TRBD2; V: TRBV6-2/TRBV6-3; J: TRBJ2-1; size: -; CDR3: CASSYSAGGPDEQFF; DNA: TGTGCCAGCAGTTACTCAGCGGGGGGGCCGGATGAGCAGTTCTTC
D: -; V: TRBV20-1; J: TRBJ2-7; size: -; CDR3: CSARTGEYSYEQYF; DNA: TGCAGTGCCCGAACCGGGGAGTACTCCTACGAGCAGTACTTC
D: -; V: TRBV7-2; J: TRBJ2-3; size: once; CDR3: CASSPGWGDTQYF; DNA: TGTGCCAGCAGCCCGGGGTGGGGAGATACGCAGTATTTT
D: -; V: TRBV7-6; J: TRBJ1-2; size: once; CDR3: CASSLRTHGYGYTF; DNA: TGTGCCAGCAGCTTGAGGACCCATGGGTATGGCTACACCTTC
D: TRBD1; V: TRBV12-3/TRBV12-4; J: TRBJ2-5; size: few; CDR3: CASSKRTGAQETQYF; DNA: TGTGCCAGCAGCAAAAGGACAGGAGCTCAAGAGACCCAGTACTTC
D: TRBD1; V: TRBV12-5; J: TRBJ1-4; size: -; CDR3: CASGLVKQGADEKLFF; DNA: TGTGCTAGTGGCCTCGTAAAACAGGGGGCAGATGAAAAACTGTTTTTT
D: TRBD2; V: TRBV6-2/TRBV6-3; J: TRBJ2-5; size: few; CDR3: CASSPLAGGPGVETQYF; DNA: TGTGCCAGCAGTCCCCTAGCGGGGGGGCCGGGAGTCGAGACCCAGTACTTC
D: TRBD2; V: TRBV11-1; J: TRBJ2-1; size: -; CDR3: CASSSVGGRGSYNEQFF; DNA: TGTGCCAGCAGCTCGGTGGGCGGGAGGGGGTCCTACAATGAGCAGTTCTTC
D: TRBD2; V: TRBV29-1; J: TRBJ2-3; size: many; CDR3: CSVETSGTDTQYF; DNA: TGCAGCGTGGAGACTAGCGGCACAGATACGCAGTATTTT
D: TRBD1; V: TRBV4-2; J: TRBJ2-7; size: -; CDR3: CASSLLGDSEQYF; DNA: TGTGCCAGCAGCCTTTTGGGGGACAGCGAGCAGTACTTC
D: -; V: TRBV15; J: TRBJ2-3; size: -; CDR3: CATSRSDRSRSDTQYF; DNA: TGTGCCACCAGCAGATCGGACCGATCCCGGTCAGATACGCAGTATTTT
D: -; V: TRBV20-1; J: TRBJ2-2; size: -; CDR3: CSAREGGNTGELFF; DNA: TGCAGTGCTAGAGAAGGAGGGAACACCGGGGAGCTGTTTTTT
D: -; V: TRBV4-1; J: TRBJ2-1; size: -; CDR3: CASSQEGQKGSEQFF; DNA: TGCGCCAGCAGCCAAGAAGGGCAGAAAGGCAGCGAGCAGTTCTTC
D: TRBD1; V: TRBV28; J: TRBJ2-3; size: few; CDR3: CASSSQGGTDTQYF; DNA: TGTGCCAGCAGCTCCCAGGGGGGCACAGATACGCAGTATTTT
D: -; V: TRBV3-1; J: TRBJ1-1; size: -; CDR3: CASSYRLGDTEAFF; DNA: TGTGCCAGCAGCTATCGTTTAGGAGACACTGAAGCTTTCTTT
D: TRBD1; V: TRBV6-1; J: TRBJ2-1; size: -; CDR3: CASSETGDYNEQFF; DNA: TGTGCCAGCAGTGAAACAGGGGACTACAATGAGCAGTTCTTC
D: -; V: TRBV5-5; J: TRBJ2-2; size: -; CDR3: CASSLGDGITGELFF; DNA: TGTGCCAGCAGCTTGGGAGATGGGATCACCGGGGAGCTGTTTTTT
D: TRBD2; V: TRBV6-5; J: TRBJ2-1; size: -; CDR3: CASNHRSGGSDEQFF; DNA: TGTGCCAGCAACCACCGTAGCGGGGGGTCGGATGAGCAGTTCTTC
D: TRBD1; V: TRBV20-1; J: TRBJ2-3; size: -; CDR3: CSAPKGRTGGTDTQYF; DNA: TGCAGTGCCCCTAAGGGTCGGACAGGGGGCACAGATACGCAGTATTTT
D: -; V: TRBV9; J: TRBJ1-2; size: few; CDR3: CASSVALEPQVNYGYTF; DNA: TGTGCCAGCAGCGTAGCTTTAGAGCCGCAAGTAAACTATGGCTACACCTTC
D: TRBD2; V: TRBV6-5; J: TRBJ2-3; size: few; CDR3: CASSPLAGGRDTQYF; DNA: TGTGCCAGCAGTCCTCTAGCGGGGGGGCGGGATACGCAGTATTTT
D: TRBD1; V: TRBV25-1; J: TRBJ1-4; size: -; CDR3: CASSEPGQGGMVLFF; DNA: TGTGCCAGCAGTGAACCGGGACAGGGGGGAATGGTCCTGTTTTTT
D: -; V: TRBV12-3/TRBV12-4; J: TRBJ1-4; size: few; CDR3: CASSLRGEKLFF; DNA: TGTGCCAGCAGTTTACGGGGAGAAAAACTGTTTTTT
D: -; V: TRBV24-1; J: TRBJ2-3; size: once; CDR3: CATGGSPQGTDTQYF; DNA: TGTGCCACCGGTGGCAGTCCCCAAGGGACAGATACGCAGTATTTT